These T cell receptor beta chains were read from a single sample in a study of blood T cell repertoires in COVID-19. Profiled with immunoSEQ multiplex PCR; TCRdb holds only in-frame clones, not every one. Of roughly 55,000 clones in the sample, around 78% were seen once. Sequenced sample: peripheral blood. These receptors all stem from a human donor with active or convalescent COVID-19. The donor label of this sample is uncertain. The CDR3 runs from the conserved cysteine through the conserved F or W. The D gene is left open where the match is weak. Rows may omit the clone size; those that give it use once, few, many or a size class.

d_call j_call cdr3_length clone_size v_call cdr3_aa cdr3_nt
TRBD2 TRBJ2-7 15 once TRBV5-1 CASSLGAGGLYEQYF TGCGCCAGCAGTTTGGGGGCGGGGGGGCTCTACGAGCAGTACTTC
NA TRBJ1-5 13 NA TRBV11-2 CASSGGYGQPQHF TGTGCCAGCAGCGGGGGGTATGGGCAGCCCCAGCATTTT
TRBD1 TRBJ1-1 18 NA TRBV2 CASSLASGTGGLNTEAFF TGTGCCAGCAGCCTCGCGTCTGGGACAGGGGGACTGAACACTGAAGCTTTCTTT
NA TRBJ1-3 14 NA TRBV9 CASSATYSGNTIYF TGTGCCAGCAGCGCGACTTACTCTGGAAACACCATATATTTT
NA TRBJ1-5 13 few TRBV12-3/TRBV12-4 CASTPRGNQPQHF TGTGCCAGCACCCCGAGAGGCAATCAGCCCCAGCATTTT
NA TRBJ2-1 13 NA TRBV7-2 CASSFIGDNEQFF TGTGCCAGCAGCTTCATCGGGGACAATGAGCAGTTCTTC
NA TRBJ2-2 14 NA TRBV27 CASSLRLDTGELFF TGTGCCAGCAGTTTACGACTAGACACCGGGGAGCTGTTTTTT
TRBD1 TRBJ1-1 14 NA TRBV7-3 CASSPTGVRTEAFF TGTGCCAGCAGCCCGACAGGGGTTAGGACTGAAGCTTTCTTT
TRBD2 TRBJ2-1 14 NA TRBV27 CASTRLAGAGEQFF TGTGCCAGCACTCGACTAGCGGGAGCGGGTGAGCAGTTCTTC
NA TRBJ1-2 13 NA TRBV12-3/TRBV12-4 CASSLVGDLGYTF TGTGCCAGCAGTTTAGTCGGGGATTTGGGCTACACCTTC
NA TRBJ2-1 15 NA TRBV25-1 CASSETSYLYNEQFF TGTGCCAGCAGTGAGACTAGTTATCTCTACAATGAGCAGTTCTTC
NA TRBJ2-7 16 NA TRBV20-1 CSASLSGGRMGYEQYF TGCAGTGCTAGTCTCTCGGGGGGCCGTATGGGATACGAGCAGTACTTC
TRBD2 TRBJ2-3 18 NA TRBV5-4 CASSLASGRSHSTDTQYF TGTGCCAGCAGCTTGGCTAGCGGGAGAAGCCATAGCACAGATACGCAGTATTTT
NA TRBJ2-3 13 few TRBV29-1 CSVELGVGDTQYF TGCAGCGTTGAACTAGGAGTGGGAGATACGCAGTATTTT
TRBD1 TRBJ2-3 20 NA TRBV27 CASSSDRGDFPEFLTDTQYF TGTGCCAGCAGTTCAGACAGGGGAGACTTCCCCGAATTCCTCACAGATACGCAGTATTTT
TRBD1 TRBJ2-7 13 NA TRBV7-9 CASSTQGAYEQYF TGTGCCAGCAGCACCCAGGGGGCTTACGAGCAGTACTTC
NA TRBJ2-7 14 NA TRBV19 CASRRQISSYEQYF TGTGCCAGTAGGCGACAGATAAGCTCCTACGAGCAGTACTTC
TRBD1 TRBJ1-2 15 once TRBV3-1/TRBV3-2 CASSQDGGTGNGYTF TGTGCCAGCAGCCAAGATGGTGGGACAGGGAATGGCTACACCTTC
TRBD2 TRBJ2-1 16 NA TRBV5-1 CASSGRMVAGNDEQFF TGCGCCAGCAGCGGCCGGATGGTAGCGGGAAACGATGAGCAGTTCTTC
TRBD1 TRBJ2-7 16 NA TRBV6-7 CASSWLDRGVPGEQYF TGTGCCAGCAGTTGGCTGGACAGGGGGGTCCCCGGCGAGCAGTACTTC
NA TRBJ2-7 15 NA TRBV13 CASSPGEEGAYEQYF TGTGCCAGCAGCCCTGGAGAAGAGGGCGCATACGAGCAGTACTTC
NA TRBJ2-1 15 NA TRBV7-9 CASSLRGGAWNEQFF TGTGCCAGCAGCTTACGCGGGGGCGCGTGGAATGAGCAGTTCTTC
TRBD1 TRBJ2-7 16 NA TRBV10-2 CASSDRRTGTTYEQYF TGCGCCAGCAGTGATCGACGGACAGGAACAACCTACGAGCAGTACTTC
NA TRBJ2-3 14 NA TRBV24-1 CATSDLLASDTQYF TGTGCCACCAGTGATTTGCTAGCCTCAGATACGCAGTATTTT
TRBD1 TRBJ1-1 16 NA TRBV9 CASSVAPQGGNTEAFF TGTGCCAGCAGCGTAGCCCCCCAGGGGGGGAACACTGAAGCTTTCTTT
NA TRBJ2-5 14 NA TRBV7-6 CASSGWTRAETQYF TGTGCCAGCTCGGGGTGGACGCGGGCGGAGACCCAGTACTTC
NA TRBJ1-3 18 NA TRBV4-1 CASSQDLTGQRAGNTIYF TGCGCCAGCAGCCAAGATCTAACAGGGCAGAGGGCTGGAAACACCATATATTTT
TRBD2 TRBJ2-7 16 NA TRBV2 CASEGTGLAGSYEQYF TGTGCCAGCGAAGGAACGGGACTAGCGGGAAGCTACGAGCAGTACTTC
NA TRBJ2-4 16 NA TRBV21-1 CASSSGTGASKNIQYF TGTGCCAGCAGCTCCGGGACAGGGGCGTCCAAAAACATTCAGTACTTC
NA TRBJ2-2 12 NA TRBV19 CASSIDLGELFF TGTGCCAGTAGTATAGATCTAGGGGAGCTGTTTTTT
NA TRBJ2-4 16 NA TRBV11-3 CASSLDPVKAKNIQYF TGTGCCAGCAGCTTAGACCCTGTTAAAGCCAAAAACATTCAGTACTTC
NA TRBJ1-5 15 NA TRBV5-1 CASSLKTGSNQPQHF TGCGCCAGCAGCTTGAAGACGGGTAGCAATCAGCCCCAGCATTTT
TRBD1 TRBJ1-6 14 NA TRBV27 CASSSDRGRSPLHF TGTGCCAGCAGTTCGGACAGGGGCCGCTCACCCCTCCACTTT
TRBD2 TRBJ2-2 22 few TRBV29-1 CSVEHSPRRTSGSGIKDRGAVF TGCAGCGTTGAACACTCCCCAAGAAGGACTAGCGGGAGTGGGATTAAGGACCGGGGAGCTGTTTTT
NA TRBJ2-3 13 NA TRBV4-2 CASSQALTDTQYF TGTGCCAGCAGCCAAGCCCTCACAGATACGCAGTATTTT
NA TRBJ1-5 14 NA TRBV2 CASSGFGIEQPQHF TGTGCCAGCAGTGGCTTCGGGATCGAACAGCCCCAGCATTTT
NA TRBJ1-5 12 NA TRBV27 CASSSGVQPQHF TGTGCCAGCAGTTCGGGGGTCCAGCCCCAGCATTTT
TRBD2 TRBJ2-3 16 NA TRBV10-3 CAIRGGLAGSTDTQYF TGTGCCATCAGGGGGGGACTAGCGGGGAGCACAGATACGCAGTATTTT
NA TRBJ1-4 14 NA TRBV14 CASSQGGGREKLFF TGTGCCAGCAGCCAAGGCGGAGGGCGCGAAAAACTGTTTTTT
TRBD1 TRBJ2-7 14 NA TRBV19 CASSISRGLDEQYF TGTGCCAGTAGTATCAGCAGGGGGCTGGACGAGCAGTACTTC
TRBD2 TRBJ2-2 16 once TRBV10-3 CAISESGTSGPGELFF TGTGCCATCAGTGAGTCGGGGACTAGCGGGCCCGGGGAGCTGTTTTTT
NA TRBJ1-4 15 few TRBV18 CASSAPGTTNEKLFF TGTGCCAGCTCTGCTCCAGGGACAACTAATGAAAAACTGTTTTTT
TRBD2 TRBJ2-6 17 NA TRBV4-3 CASSQDFGGAGANVLTF TGCGCCAGCAGCCAAGATTTCGGGGGGGCGGGGGCCAACGTCCTGACTTTC
NA TRBJ1-1 14 NA TRBV9 CASSGQPMNTEAFF TGTGCCAGCAGCGGACAGCCCATGAACACTGAAGCTTTCTTT
NA TRBJ1-1 14 NA TRBV5-1 CASSLGDRMAAAFF TGCGCCAGCAGCTTGGGAGACCGGATGGCGGCGGCTTTCTTT
TRBD2 TRBJ2-2 17 NA TRBV4-3 CASSLVNSGGPTGELFF TGCGCCAGCAGCCTTGTAAATTCGGGAGGGCCTACCGGGGAGCTGTTTTTT
TRBD2 TRBJ2-3 16 NA TRBV13 CASSVTSGSKADTQYF TGTGCCAGCAGCGTCACTAGCGGGTCGAAGGCAGATACGCAGTATTTT
NA TRBJ2-7 16 NA TRBV4-2 CASSQAGGGSNYEQYF TGTGCCAGCAGCCAAGCCGGTGGCGGCAGCAACTACGAGCAGTACTTC
NA TRBJ2-2 14 NA TRBV10-3 CAISDLVITGELFF TGTGCCATCAGTGACCTAGTAATCACCGGGGAGCTGTTTTTT
NA TRBJ2-2 16 NA TRBV7-3 CASSLSPNLAHGELFF TGTGCCAGCAGCTTGAGCCCCAACCTAGCACACGGGGAGCTGTTTTTT
NA TRBJ2-7 15 NA TRBV18 CASSPAGSYGNEQYF TGTGCCAGCTCACCAGCTGGCTCTTATGGCAACGAGCAGTACTTC
NA TRBJ2-2 13 once TRBV7-7 CASSLTRAGELFF TGTGCCAGCAGCTTAACCCGGGCCGGGGAGCTGTTTTTT
NA TRBJ1-2 12 NA TRBV7-2 CASSLGPGGYTF TGTGCCAGCAGCTTAGGCCCCGGTGGCTACACCTTC